The clone carrying this T cell receptor beta chain has more than one count but fewer than ten. The antigen is not known. Profiled with immunoSEQ multiplex PCR; TCRdb holds only in-frame clones, not every one. The sample carries about 150,000 clones, 80% to 95% recorded once. Trimming pared 0 bases from V and 3 bases from J, leaving 20 bases between. Looked up from germline, CDR1 is SGHRS and CDR2 is YFSETQ. The CDR3 consists of 18 residues. The data stem from a study of graft-versus-host responses after intestinal transplantation. Study background: Grafts were multivisceral, liver-intestinal, or isolated intestinal. Uniformly, recipients were administered anti-thymocyte globulin induction with subsequent tacrolimus and steroids for around 3 years.

Overall study findings and caveats: There were GvH clones found in recipient marrow, and some of them appeared first in ileum or blood.

The source was unstimulated CD4+ T cells sorted from spleen or lymph node cells, collected before intestinal transplant. The TCR comes from a human donor who received an intestinal transplant. This rearrangement joins TRBV5-1 to TRBJ2-3, with D unclear. In DNA, the CDR3 is TGCGCCAGCAGCTTGGAGGTTGGCGGAGCCCCCGAAACAGATACGCAGTATTTT. Its translation: CASSLEVGGAPETDTQYF. Full variable domain (remainder filled in from reference TRBV5-1 and TRBJ2-3): KAGVTQTPRYLIKTRGQQVTLSCSPISGHRSVSWYQQTPGQGLQFLFEYFSETQRNKGNFPGRFSGRQFSNSRSEMNVSTLELGDSALYLCASSLEVGGAPETDTQYFGPGTRLTVL.